This T cell receptor beta chain is from a study of T-cell reconstitution after alpha-beta-depleted transplantation in children. V shed 8 bases, J shed 3 bases, and the junction held 13 bases outside the gene matches. The length of the CDR3 is 15 residues. The authors prepared the TCRbeta library with unique molecular identifiers. Via MiXCR, TCRdb re-called the PCR reads, giving one row per CDR3 protein. The sample lists about 540,000 distinct CDR3 sequences, around 20% occurring once. The receptor was isolated from a human donor who donated a stem cell graft to a child with acute lymphoblastic leukemia. This chain uses TRBV12-3 or TRBV12-4 with TRBJ2-7; TRBD1 matches 7 bases. Sequencing was performed on PBMCs from the stem cell graft donor, taken from the stem cell graft. CDR3 region: CASSDSGTVLYEQYF. CDR3 coding DNA: TGTGCCAGCTCAGACTCCGGGACAGTGCTCTACGAGCAGTACTTC.